One sample yielded the 18 T cell receptor beta chains listed below, sequenced in a study of graft-versus-host responses after intestinal transplantation. Method: immunoSEQ multiplex PCR; TCRdb's copy keeps in-frame clones and lacks some. The data hold roughly 99,000 clones, with around 90% observed a single time. Their antigens are not known. Sequencing used unstimulated CD4+ T cells sorted from spleen or lymph node cells, obtained before transplant. The origin of the receptors is a human donor who was the organ donor for an intestinal transplant.

CDR3 residues: CASSLGHAGITEAFF. In nucleotides, the CDR3 is TGTGCCAGCAGCTTGGGTCACGCGGGGATCACTGAAGCTTTCTTT. The chain combines TRBV7-3 with TRBJ1-1, with unresolved D. The germline gives CDR1 SGHTA, CDR2 FQGTGA. This CDR3 has 15 residues. Trimming shortened V by 3 bases and J by 4 bases, and 15 bases separated the two germline ends. Full variable domain (outside the CDR3, taken from reference TRBV7-3 and TRBJ1-1): GAGVSQTPSNKVTEKGKYVELRCDPISGHTALYWYRQSLGQGPEFLIYFQGTGAADDSGLPNDRFFAVRPEGSVSTLKIQRTERGDSAVYLCASSLGHAGITEAFFGQGTRLTVV.

V usage is TRBV18 and J usage is TRBJ1-3; D might be TRBD1 (5 bases). Trimming pared 6 bases from V and 3 bases from J, leaving 12 bases between. This CDR3 spans 14 amino acids. Germline-derived CDR1 and CDR2 are KGHSH and LQKENI. Written as DNA, the CDR3 is TGTGCCAGCTCCCCGACAGTCGATGGAAACACCATATATTTT. It translates to CASSPTVDGNTIYF. Full variable domain (missing parts from reference TRBV18 and TRBJ1-3): NAGVMQNPRHLVRRRGQEARLRCSPMKGHSHVYWYRQLPEEGLKFMVYLQKENIIDESGMPKERFSAEFPKEGPSILRIQQVVRGDSAAYFCASSPTVDGNTIYFGEGSWLTVV.

V and J are TRBV11-3 and TRBJ2-7; weak D call: TRBD2 (6 bases). Germline V gene sequence: CDR1 SGHNT, CDR2 YENEEA. The CDR3 is made up of 11 amino acids. Trimming cost V 6 bases and J 11 bases, with 14 bases left between them. The CDR3 bases are TGTGCCAGCAGGTTTAAACAGCGGGAGTACTTC. Protein sequence: CASRFKQREYF.

V and J are TRBV11-2 and TRBJ2-1; D perhaps matches TRBD2 (5 bases). There are 15 residues in the CDR3. Germline values: CDR1 SGHAT, CDR2 FQNNGV. V was pared by 2 bases and J by 6 bases, with 14 bases between. DNA of the CDR3: TGTGCCAGCAGCTTAAGTGTCCAGGACTCCAATGAGCAGTTCTTC. It specifies CASSLSVQDSNEQFF.

This chain links TRBV10-2 with TRBJ2-5, with 7 bases fitting TRBD2. This CDR3 spans 15 amino acids. With V trimmed by 0 bases and J by 5 bases, 6 bases remained unmatched. Germline V gives CDR1 WSHSY, CDR2 SAAADI. The CDR3 loop reads CASSESGGVRETQYF. The CDR3 region has the DNA TGCGCCAGCAGTGAGTCGGGAGGGGTGAGGGAGACCCAGTACTTC.

This chain joins TRBV2 and TRBJ1-6; 7 bases match TRBD1. Germline CDR1 reads SNHLY; CDR2 reads FYNNEI. J was trimmed by 0 bases and V by 7 bases; bases with no gene match: 0. The CDR3 consists of 14 residues. The CDR3 reads CASTGGSYNSPLHF. The CDR3 DNA sequence: TGTGCCAGCACAGGGGGCTCCTATAATTCACCCCTCCACTTT.

V and J are TRBV11-2 and TRBJ2-2, with 12 bases aligning to TRBD1. Per germline, CDR1 SGHAT and CDR2 FQNNGV. This CDR3 spans 17 amino acids. V gave up 5 bases and J gave up 3 bases; unmatched junction bases: 7. The CDR3 is CASSERDRGRDTGELFF. The CDR3, as DNA: TGTGCCAGCAGCGAACGGGACAGGGGGCGCGACACCGGGGAGCTGTTTTTT.

CDR3 loop: CASSVRSSQISSGELFF. The CDR3 region has the DNA TGTGCCAGCAGCGTAAGGTCTAGCCAAATATCTTCAGGGGAGCTGTTTTTT. The chain combines TRBV9 with TRBJ2-2; D is perhaps TRBD2 (5 bases). V was shortened by 1 base and J by 8 bases, with 21 bases between the two germline ends. CDR3 size: 17 residues. Germline CDR1 and CDR2: SGDLS and YYNGEE.

V gene TRBV6-6 combines with J gene TRBJ1-2, with 7 bases fitting TRBD1. J lost 5 bases, V lost 4 bases, and 7 bases had no gene match. CDR1 MNHNY and CDR2 SVGAGI come from the germline V gene (reference sequence). This CDR3 contains 14 residues. The CDR3 reads CASSLDRVGYGYTF. The CDR3 nucleotides are TGTGCCAGCAGTTTAGACAGGGTAGGGTATGGCTACACCTTC.

The V and J genes are TRBV6-4 and TRBJ2-5; a weak D match, TRBD2 (6 bases). V dropped 7 bases and J dropped 1 base, with 16 bases sitting between them. Germline V gene lookup returns CDR1 MRHNA and CDR2 SNTAGT. The CDR3 is made up of 15 amino acids. The CDR3 coding sequence is TGTGCCAGCAAGGGAGGCGAGAGTGGCCAAGAGACCCAGTACTTC. This codes for CASKGGESGQETQYF.

This CDR3 reads CASSEALGAADTQYF. The CDR3, as DNA: TGTGCCAGCAGTGAAGCGCTGGGGGCGGCTGATACGCAGTATTTT. This chain connects TRBV6-1 to TRBJ2-3, with D perhaps matching TRBD1 (6 bases). Germline V CDR1 and CDR2: MNHNS, SASEGT. CDR3 length: 15 amino acids. V gave up 0 bases and J gave up 6 bases, with 13 bases separating them.

The V call is TRBV11-2, the J call TRBJ2-5; D uncertain. With the DNA end fitting TRBJ2-7 better, the J assignment may be wrong. CDR3 size: 15 residues. Germline lookup yields CDR1 SGHAT and CDR2 FQNNGV. The CDR3 DNA sequence: TGTGCCAGCAGCTTAGTCGATTTTGGTCTCGGCGAGCAGTACTTC. Translated, it gives CASSLVDFGLGEQYF.

The sample holds one count of this clone. The chain has TRBV28 and TRBJ1-5; D gene uncertain. V lost 6 bases and J lost 0, with 9 bases in between. Germline lookup yields CDR1 MDHEN and CDR2 SYDVKM. This CDR3 has 14 amino acids. DNA of the CDR3: TGTGCCAGCAGCCCCGTAAATAGCAATCAGCCCCAGCATTTT. Encoded protein: CASSPVNSNQPQHF.

Comments on this clone: At the DNA level, this CDR3 is encoded by other sequences in the same sample as well. This chain uses TRBV5-6 with TRBJ1-2; D not certain. The CDR3 is made up of 12 amino acids. The V gene lost 4 bases and the J gene lost 4 bases, with 8 bases spanning the gap. The germline CDR1 and CDR2 sequences are SGHDT and YYEEEE. CDR3 amino acids: CASSPGSYGYTF. In nucleotides, the CDR3 is TGTGCCAGCAGCCCGGGATCCTATGGCTACACCTTC.

This sequence joins TRBV7-2 and TRBJ2-1, with unresolved D. The CDR3 is 14 amino acids. The germline V and J ends were trimmed by 2 bases and 6 bases, with 11 bases remaining between them. Germline loops: CDR1 SGHTA, CDR2 FQGNSA. The CDR3: CASSLFTKPNEQFF. CDR3 bases: TGTGCCAGCAGCTTATTTACAAAACCCAATGAGCAGTTCTTC.

This clone was seen a few times. The chain employs TRBV29-1 and TRBJ1-4; 9 bases are a match to TRBD1. Trimming at V came to 7 bases and at J to 5 bases, leaving 5 bases not matched to a gene. CDR3 length: 13 residues. Germline V gene data show CDR1 as SQVTM and CDR2 as ANQGSEA. The CDR3 region is CSALTGGNEKLFF. CDR3 nucleotides: TGCAGCGCCCTGACAGGGGGGAATGAAAAACTGTTTTTT.

This chain uses TRBV28 with TRBJ1-3, with D maybe TRBD1 (5 bases). Germline assignment: CDR1 MDHEN and CDR2 SYDVKM. There are 15 residues in the CDR3. V dropped 3 bases and J dropped 2 bases, with 11 bases sitting between them. CDR3 DNA: TGTGCCAGCAGTTTCGCGGGGGTGGCTGGAAACACCATATATTTT. It yields the protein CASSFAGVAGNTIYF.

The chain is built from TRBV28 and TRBJ1-3; maybe TRBD1 (6 bases). The length of the CDR3 is 13 residues. Germline V gene data show CDR1 as MDHEN and CDR2 as SYDVKM. V was clipped by 0 bases and J by 7 bases, with 7 bases between them. CDR3 residues: CASSLWGGNTIYF. The CDR3 DNA is TGTGCCAGCAGTTTATGGGGGGGCAACACCATATATTTT.